Sequencing of this T cell receptor beta chain was carried out in a study of T-cell memory formation after mild COVID-19. Across the whole study: Largely donor-specific TCR clusters were found. General study points: Clones that shrank (day 15 to 85) were balanced CD4/CD8, whereas later expanders leaned CD4+. That cross-reactive memory joined was suggested by some responding clones appearing in pre-infection memory.

Constant-segment primers were used for 5'RACE, and the resulting TCR alpha and TCR beta cDNA libraries carried sample barcodes and UMIs. MiXCR was run by TCRdb on the 5' RACE reads, yielding one entry per CDR3 protein. The table records around 310,000 distinct CDR3 sequences, more than 13% of them present only once. Turning to this clonotype: Its antigen is not identified.

The sequence was collected from a man younger than 30 who had mild COVID-19 (a few samples of this study predate the infection). Cell type and time point are not known. Sequencing used PBMCs or a T cell subset sorted from them (not recorded which).

The CDR3 reads CSASGGDGTQYF. In DNA form, the CDR3 reads TGCAGCGCCTCAGGAGGGGATGGGACCCAGTACTTC. The chain carries TRBV29-1 and TRBJ2-5, with D possibly being TRBD2 (6 bases). The CDR3 is 12 residues long. The germline V gene encodes CDR1 SQVTM and CDR2 ANQGSEA. V was trimmed by 7 bases and J by 7 bases, leaving 16 bases between them.